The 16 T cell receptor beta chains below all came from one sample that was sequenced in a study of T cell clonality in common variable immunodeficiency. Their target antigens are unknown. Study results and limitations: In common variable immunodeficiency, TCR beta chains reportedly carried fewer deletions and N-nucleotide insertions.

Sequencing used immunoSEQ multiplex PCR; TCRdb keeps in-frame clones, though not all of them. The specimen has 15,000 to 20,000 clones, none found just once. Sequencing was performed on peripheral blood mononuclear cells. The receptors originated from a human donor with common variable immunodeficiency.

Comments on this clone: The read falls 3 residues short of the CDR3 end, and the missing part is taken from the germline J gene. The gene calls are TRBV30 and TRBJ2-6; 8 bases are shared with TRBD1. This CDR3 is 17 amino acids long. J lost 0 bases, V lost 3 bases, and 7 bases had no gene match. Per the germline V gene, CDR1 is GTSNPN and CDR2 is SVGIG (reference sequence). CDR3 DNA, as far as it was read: TGTGCCTGGAGATCGACAGGGGCTACCTCTGGGGCCAACGTC. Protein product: CAWRSTGATSGANV. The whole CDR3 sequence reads CAWRSTGATSGANVLTF.

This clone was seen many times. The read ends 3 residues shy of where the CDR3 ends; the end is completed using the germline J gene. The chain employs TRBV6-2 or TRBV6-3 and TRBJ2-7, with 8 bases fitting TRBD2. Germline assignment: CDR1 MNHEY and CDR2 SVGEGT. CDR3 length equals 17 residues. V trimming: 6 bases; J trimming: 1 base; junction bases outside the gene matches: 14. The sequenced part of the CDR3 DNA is TGTGCCAGCAGCCAACGCCCGATAGCGGGATTTTCCTACGAG. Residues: CASSQRPIAGFSYE. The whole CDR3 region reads CASSQRPIAGFSYEQYF.

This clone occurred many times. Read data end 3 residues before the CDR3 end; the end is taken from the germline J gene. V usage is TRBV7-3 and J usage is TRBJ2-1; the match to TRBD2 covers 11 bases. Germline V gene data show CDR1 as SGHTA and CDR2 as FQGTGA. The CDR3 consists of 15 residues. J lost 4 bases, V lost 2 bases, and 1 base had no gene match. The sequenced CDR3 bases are TGTGCCAGCAGCTTAGGGACTAGCGGATACAATGAG. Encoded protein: CASSLGTSGYNE. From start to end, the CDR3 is CASSLGTSGYNEQFF.

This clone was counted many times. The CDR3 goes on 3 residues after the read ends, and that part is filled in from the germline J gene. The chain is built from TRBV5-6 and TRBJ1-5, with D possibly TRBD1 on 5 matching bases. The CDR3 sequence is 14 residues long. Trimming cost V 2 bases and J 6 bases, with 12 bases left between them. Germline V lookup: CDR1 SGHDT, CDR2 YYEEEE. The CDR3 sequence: CASSFTGVSQPQHF. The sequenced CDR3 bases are TGTGCCAGCAGCTTTACGGGGGTGAGTCAGCCC.

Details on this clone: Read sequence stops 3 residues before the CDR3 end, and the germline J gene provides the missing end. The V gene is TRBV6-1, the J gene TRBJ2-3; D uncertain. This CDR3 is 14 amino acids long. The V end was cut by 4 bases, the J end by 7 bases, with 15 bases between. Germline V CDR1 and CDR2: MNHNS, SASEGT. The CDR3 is CASSADESQNTQYF. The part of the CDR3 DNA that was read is TGTGCCAGCAGTGCAGATGAGAGTCAAAATACG.

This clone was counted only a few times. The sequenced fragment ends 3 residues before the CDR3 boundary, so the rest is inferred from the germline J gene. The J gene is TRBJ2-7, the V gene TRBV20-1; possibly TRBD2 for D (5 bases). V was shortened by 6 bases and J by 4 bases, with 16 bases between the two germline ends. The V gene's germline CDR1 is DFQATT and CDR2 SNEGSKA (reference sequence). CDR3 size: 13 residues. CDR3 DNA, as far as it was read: TGCAGTGCCCACCGGCCCGGGGAGTACGAG. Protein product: CSAHRPGEYE. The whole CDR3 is CSAHRPGEYEQYF.

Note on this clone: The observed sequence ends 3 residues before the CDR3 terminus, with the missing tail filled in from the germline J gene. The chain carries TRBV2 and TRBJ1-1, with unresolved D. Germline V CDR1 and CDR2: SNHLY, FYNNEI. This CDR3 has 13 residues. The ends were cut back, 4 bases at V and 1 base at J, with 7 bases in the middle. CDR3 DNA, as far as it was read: TGTGCCAGCAGTGGGGCACCGAACACTGAA. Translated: CASSGAPNTE. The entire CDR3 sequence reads CASSGAPNTEAFF.

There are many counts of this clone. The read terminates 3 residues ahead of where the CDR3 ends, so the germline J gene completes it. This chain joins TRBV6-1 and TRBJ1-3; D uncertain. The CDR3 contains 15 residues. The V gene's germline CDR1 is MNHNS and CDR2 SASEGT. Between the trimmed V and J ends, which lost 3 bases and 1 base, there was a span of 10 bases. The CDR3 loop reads CASSDSPNSGNTIYF. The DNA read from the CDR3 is TGTGCCAGCAGTGACAGTCCGAATTCTGGAAACACC.

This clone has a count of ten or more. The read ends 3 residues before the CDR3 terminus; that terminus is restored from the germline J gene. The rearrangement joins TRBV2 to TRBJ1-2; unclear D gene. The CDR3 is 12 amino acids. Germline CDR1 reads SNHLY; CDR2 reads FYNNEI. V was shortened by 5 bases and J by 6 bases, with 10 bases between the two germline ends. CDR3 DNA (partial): TGTGCCAGCAGTCGTCCGAGGGATGGC. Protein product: CASSRPRDG. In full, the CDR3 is CASSRPRDGYTF.

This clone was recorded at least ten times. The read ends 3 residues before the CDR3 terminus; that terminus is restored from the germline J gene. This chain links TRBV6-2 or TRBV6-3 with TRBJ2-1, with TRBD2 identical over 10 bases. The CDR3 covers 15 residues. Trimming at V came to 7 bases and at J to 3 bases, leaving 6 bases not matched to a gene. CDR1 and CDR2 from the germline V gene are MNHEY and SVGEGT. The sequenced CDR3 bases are TGTGCCAGCACCGAGACTAGCGGGCTCTACAATGAG. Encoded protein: CASTETSGLYNE. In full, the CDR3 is CASTETSGLYNEQFF.

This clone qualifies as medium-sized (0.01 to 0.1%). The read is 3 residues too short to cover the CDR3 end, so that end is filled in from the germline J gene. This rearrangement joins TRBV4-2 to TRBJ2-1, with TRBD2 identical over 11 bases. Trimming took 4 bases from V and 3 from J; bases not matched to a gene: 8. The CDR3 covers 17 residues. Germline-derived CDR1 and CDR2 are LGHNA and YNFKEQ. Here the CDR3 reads CASSLKPGTSGYNEQFF. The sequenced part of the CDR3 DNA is TGTGCCAGCAGCCTCAAACCCGGGACTAGCGGCTACAATGAG.

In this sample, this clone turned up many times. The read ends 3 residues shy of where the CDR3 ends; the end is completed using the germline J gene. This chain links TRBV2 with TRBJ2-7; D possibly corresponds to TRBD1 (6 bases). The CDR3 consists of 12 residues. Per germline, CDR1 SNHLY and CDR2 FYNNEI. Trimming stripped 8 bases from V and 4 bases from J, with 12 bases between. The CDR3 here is CASRERGYEQYF. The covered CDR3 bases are TGTGCCAGCCGAGAAAGGGGGTACGAG.

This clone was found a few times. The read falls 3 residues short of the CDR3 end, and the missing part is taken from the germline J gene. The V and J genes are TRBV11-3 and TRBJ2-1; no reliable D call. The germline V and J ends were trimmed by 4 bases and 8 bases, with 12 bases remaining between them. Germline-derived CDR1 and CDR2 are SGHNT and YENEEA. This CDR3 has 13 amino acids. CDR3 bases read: TGTGCCAGCAGCTCAAACCTACGCGATGAG. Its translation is CASSSNLRDE. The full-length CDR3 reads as CASSSNLRDEQFF.

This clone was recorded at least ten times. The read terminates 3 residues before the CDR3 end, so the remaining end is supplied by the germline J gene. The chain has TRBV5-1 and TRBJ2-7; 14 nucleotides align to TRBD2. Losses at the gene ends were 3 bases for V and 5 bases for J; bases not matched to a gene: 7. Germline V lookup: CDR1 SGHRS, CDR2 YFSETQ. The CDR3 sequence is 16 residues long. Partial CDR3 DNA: TGCGCCAGCAGCTCCCCGGGACTAGCGGGAGTCAACGAG. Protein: CASSSPGLAGVNE. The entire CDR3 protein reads CASSSPGLAGVNEQYF.

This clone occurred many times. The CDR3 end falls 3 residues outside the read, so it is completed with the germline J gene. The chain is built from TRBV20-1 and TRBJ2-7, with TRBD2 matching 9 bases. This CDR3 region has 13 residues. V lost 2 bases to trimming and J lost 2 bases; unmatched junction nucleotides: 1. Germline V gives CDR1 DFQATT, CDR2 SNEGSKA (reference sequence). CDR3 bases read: TGCAGTGCTAGACTAGCGGGGCCCTACGAG. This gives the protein CSARLAGPYE. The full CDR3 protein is CSARLAGPYEQYF.

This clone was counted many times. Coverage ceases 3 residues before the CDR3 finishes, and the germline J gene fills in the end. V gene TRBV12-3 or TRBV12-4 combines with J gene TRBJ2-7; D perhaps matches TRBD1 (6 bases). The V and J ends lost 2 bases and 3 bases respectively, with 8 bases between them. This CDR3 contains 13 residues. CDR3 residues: CASSLRGNYEQYF. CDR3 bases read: TGTGCCAGCAGTTTAAGGGGGAACTACGAG.